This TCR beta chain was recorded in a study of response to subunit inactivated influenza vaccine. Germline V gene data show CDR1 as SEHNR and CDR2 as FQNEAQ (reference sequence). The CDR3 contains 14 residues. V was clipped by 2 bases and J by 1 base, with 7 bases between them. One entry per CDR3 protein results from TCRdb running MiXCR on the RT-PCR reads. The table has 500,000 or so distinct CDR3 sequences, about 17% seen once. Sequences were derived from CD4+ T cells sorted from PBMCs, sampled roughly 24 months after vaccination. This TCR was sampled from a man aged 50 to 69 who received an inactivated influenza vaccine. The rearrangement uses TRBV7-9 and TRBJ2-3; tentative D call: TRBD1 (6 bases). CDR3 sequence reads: CASSLWTGTDTQYF. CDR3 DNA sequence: TGTGCCAGCAGCTTATGGACAGGCACAGATACGCAGTATTTT. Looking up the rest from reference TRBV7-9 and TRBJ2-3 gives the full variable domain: DTGVSQNPRHKITKRGQNVTFRCDPISEHNRLYWYRQTLGQGPEFLTYFQNEAQLEKSRLLSDRFSAERPKGSFSTLEIQRTEQGDSAMYLCASSLWTGTDTQYFGPGTRLTVL.